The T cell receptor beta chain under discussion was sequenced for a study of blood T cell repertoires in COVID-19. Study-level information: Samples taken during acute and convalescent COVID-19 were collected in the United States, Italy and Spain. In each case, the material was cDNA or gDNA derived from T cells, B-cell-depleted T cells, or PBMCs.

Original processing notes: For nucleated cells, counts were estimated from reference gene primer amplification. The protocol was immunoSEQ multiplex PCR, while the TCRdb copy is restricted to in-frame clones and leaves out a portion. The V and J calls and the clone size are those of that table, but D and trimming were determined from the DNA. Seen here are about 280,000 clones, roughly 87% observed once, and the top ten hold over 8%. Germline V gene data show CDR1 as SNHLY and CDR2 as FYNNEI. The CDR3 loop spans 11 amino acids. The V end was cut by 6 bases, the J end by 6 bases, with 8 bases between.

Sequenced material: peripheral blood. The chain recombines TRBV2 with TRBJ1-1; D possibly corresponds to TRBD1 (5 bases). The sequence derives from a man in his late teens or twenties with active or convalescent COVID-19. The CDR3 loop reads CASRGASEAFF. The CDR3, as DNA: TGTGCCAGCAGAGGGGCCTCTGAAGCTTTCTTT.